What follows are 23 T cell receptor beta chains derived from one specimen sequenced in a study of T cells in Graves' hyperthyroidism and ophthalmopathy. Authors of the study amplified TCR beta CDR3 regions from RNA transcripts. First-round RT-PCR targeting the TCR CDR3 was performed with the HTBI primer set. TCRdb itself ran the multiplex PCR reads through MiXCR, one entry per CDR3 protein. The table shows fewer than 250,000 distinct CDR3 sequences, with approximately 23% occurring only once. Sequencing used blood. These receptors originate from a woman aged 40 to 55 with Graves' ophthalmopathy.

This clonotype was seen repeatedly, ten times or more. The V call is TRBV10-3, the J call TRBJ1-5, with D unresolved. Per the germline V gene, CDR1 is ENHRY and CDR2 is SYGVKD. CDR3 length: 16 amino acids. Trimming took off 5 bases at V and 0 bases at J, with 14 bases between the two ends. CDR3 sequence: CAISNDGLNSNQPQHF. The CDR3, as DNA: TGTGCCATCAGTAACGACGGACTCAATAGCAATCAGCCCCAGCATTTT.

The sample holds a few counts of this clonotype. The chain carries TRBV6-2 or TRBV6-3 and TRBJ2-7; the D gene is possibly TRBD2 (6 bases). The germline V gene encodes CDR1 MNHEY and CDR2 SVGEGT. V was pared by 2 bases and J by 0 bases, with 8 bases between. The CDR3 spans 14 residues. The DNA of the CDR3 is TGTGCCAGCAGTTACGATAGCGGCTCCTACGAGCAGTACTTC. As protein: CASSYDSGSYEQYF.

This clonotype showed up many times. Written as DNA, the CDR3 is TGTGCCAGCAATCTAGGAACAGGGCGGTACTCTGAAGCTTTCTTT. Encoded protein: CASNLGTGRYSEAFF. The chain carries TRBV28 and TRBJ1-1, with D maybe TRBD1 (6 bases). Per the germline V gene, CDR1 is MDHEN and CDR2 is SYDVKM. V was cut by 7 bases and J by 6 bases, with 21 bases left in between. The CDR3 extends over 15 amino acids.

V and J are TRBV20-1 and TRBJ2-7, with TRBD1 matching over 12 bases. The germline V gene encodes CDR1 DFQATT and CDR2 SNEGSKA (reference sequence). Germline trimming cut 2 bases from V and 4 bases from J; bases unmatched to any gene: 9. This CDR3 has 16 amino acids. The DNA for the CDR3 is TGCAGTGCTAGACCCCCGGGACAGGGGGCCGGTTACGAGCAGTACTTC. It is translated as CSARPPGQGAGYEQYF.

The CDR3 sequence: CASSSIATGELFF. CDR3 in DNA: TGTGCCAGCAGCTCAATAGCCACCGGGGAGCTGTTTTTT. The chain has TRBV11-2 and TRBJ2-2, with D unresolved. The germline gives CDR1 SGHAT, CDR2 FQNNGV. CDR3 length: 13 residues. Trimming removed 4 bases from V and 4 bases from J, with 7 bases in between.

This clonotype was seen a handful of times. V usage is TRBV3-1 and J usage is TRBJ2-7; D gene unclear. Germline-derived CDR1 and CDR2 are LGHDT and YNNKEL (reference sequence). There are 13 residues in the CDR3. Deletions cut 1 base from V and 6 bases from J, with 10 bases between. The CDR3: CASSQAPGFEQYF. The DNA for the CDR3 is TGTGCCAGCAGCCAAGCCCCAGGTTTCGAGCAGTACTTC.

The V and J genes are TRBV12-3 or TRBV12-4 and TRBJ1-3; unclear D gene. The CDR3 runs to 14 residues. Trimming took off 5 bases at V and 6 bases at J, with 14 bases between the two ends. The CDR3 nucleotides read TGTGCCAGCAGTAGACACGTTGGAGAAAACACCATATATTTT. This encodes CASSRHVGENTIYF.

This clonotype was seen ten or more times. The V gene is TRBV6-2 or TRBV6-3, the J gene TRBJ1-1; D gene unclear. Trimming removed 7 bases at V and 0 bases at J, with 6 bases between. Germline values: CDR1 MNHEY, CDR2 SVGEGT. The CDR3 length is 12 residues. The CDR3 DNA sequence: TGTGCCAGCACAAGGATGAACACTGAAGCTTTCTTT. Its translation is CASTRMNTEAFF.

The CDR3 here is CASSHRLAEGYEQYF. CDR3 coding DNA: TGCGCCAGCAGCCACCGACTAGCGGAGGGCTACGAGCAGTACTTC. The chain recombines TRBV4-1 with TRBJ2-7; TRBD2 matches at 9 bases. The V and J ends lost 3 bases and 3 bases, in that order; junction bases with no gene match: 6. This CDR3 is built from 15 residues. Looked up from germline, CDR1 is MGHRA and CDR2 is YSYEKL.

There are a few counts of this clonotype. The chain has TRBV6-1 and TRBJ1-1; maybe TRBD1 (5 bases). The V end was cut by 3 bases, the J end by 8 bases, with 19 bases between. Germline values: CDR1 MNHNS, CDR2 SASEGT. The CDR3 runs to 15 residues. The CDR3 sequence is CASSDPRTSTSEAFF. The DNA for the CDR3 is TGTGCCAGCAGTGACCCCCGGACAAGCACATCGGAAGCTTTCTTT.

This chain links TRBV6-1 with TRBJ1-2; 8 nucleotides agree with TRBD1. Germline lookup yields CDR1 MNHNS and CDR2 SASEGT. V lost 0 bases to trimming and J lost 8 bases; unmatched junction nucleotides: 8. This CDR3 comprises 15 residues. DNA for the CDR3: TGTGCCAGCAGTGAAGCTGGGGACAGGTCTCGAGGCTACACCTTC. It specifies CASSEAGDRSRGYTF.

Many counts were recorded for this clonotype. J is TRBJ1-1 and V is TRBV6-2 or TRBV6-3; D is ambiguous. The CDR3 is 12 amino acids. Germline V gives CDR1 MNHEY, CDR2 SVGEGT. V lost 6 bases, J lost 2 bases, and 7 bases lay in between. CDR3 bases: TGTGCCAGCAGGCACCCTAACACTGAAGCTTTCTTT. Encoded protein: CASRHPNTEAFF.

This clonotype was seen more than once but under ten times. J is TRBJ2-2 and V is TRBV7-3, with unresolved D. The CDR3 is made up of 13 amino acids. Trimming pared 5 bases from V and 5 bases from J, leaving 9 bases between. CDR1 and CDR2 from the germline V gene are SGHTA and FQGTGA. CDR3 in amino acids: CASSPTPTGELFF. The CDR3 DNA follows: TGTGCCAGCAGCCCCACCCCGACCGGGGAGCTGTTTTTT.

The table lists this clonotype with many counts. The CDR3 spells CASARTNYQETQYF. The CDR3 DNA reads TGTGCTAGTGCCCGGACAAACTACCAAGAGACCCAGTACTTC. The J gene is TRBJ2-5, the V gene TRBV12-5, with D tentatively TRBD1 (5 bases). Per germline, CDR1 LGHNT and CDR2 FRNRAP. The ends were cut back, 7 bases at V and 0 bases at J, with 12 bases in the middle. This CDR3 region has 14 residues.

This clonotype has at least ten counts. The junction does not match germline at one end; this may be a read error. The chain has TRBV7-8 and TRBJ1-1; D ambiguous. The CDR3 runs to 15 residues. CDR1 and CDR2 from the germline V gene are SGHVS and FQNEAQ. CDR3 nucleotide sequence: TGTGCCAGCAGCCTAGCGCCAGGAGTGAACACTGAAGCTTTCTTT. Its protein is CASSLAPGVNTEAFF.

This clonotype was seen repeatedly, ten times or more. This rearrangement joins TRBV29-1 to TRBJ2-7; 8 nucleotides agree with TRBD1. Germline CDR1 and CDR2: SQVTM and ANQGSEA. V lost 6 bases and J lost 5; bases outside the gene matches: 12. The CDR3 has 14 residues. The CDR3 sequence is CSVLPPGQVNEQYF. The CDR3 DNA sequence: TGCAGCGTCCTTCCTCCGGGACAGGTGAACGAGCAGTACTTC.

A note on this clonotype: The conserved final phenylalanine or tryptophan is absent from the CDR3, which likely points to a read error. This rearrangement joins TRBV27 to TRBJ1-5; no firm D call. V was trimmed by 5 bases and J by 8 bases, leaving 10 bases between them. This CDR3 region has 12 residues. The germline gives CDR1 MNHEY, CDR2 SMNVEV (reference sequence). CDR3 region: CASSPLGEPQHS. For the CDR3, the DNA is TGTGCCAGCAGTCCCCTTGGTGAGCCCCAGCATTCT.

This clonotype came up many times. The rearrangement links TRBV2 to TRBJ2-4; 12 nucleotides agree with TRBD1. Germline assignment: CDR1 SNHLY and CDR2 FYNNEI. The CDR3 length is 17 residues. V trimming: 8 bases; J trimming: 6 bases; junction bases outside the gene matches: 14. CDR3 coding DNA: TGTGCCAGCTCCGTAAGGGACAGGGGGCGAAATGGAAACATTCAGTACTTC. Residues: CASSVRDRGRNGNIQYF.

The CDR3 loop reads CASSLESSGYTF. The DNA of the CDR3 is TGCGCCAGCAGCTTGGAAAGCTCTGGCTACACCTTC. The genes are TRBV5-1 and TRBJ1-2; D not certain. The CDR3 spans 12 residues. The V gene's germline CDR1 is SGHRS and CDR2 YFSETQ. Trimming removed 0 bases from V and 7 bases from J, with 7 bases in between.

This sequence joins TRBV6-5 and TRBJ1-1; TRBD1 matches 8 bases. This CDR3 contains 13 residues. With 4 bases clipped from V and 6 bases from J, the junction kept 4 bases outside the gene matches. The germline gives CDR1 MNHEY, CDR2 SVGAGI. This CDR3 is CASSSQGGAEAFF. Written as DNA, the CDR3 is TGTGCCAGCAGTTCACAGGGGGGGGCTGAAGCTTTCTTT.

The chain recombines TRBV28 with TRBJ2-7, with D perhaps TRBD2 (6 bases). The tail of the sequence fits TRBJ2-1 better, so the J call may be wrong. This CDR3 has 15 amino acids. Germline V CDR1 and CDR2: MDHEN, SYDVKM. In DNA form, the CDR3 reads TGTGCCAGCAGGGACCCCATAGGGGACTCCTACGAGCAGTTCTTC. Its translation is CASRDPIGDSYEQFF.

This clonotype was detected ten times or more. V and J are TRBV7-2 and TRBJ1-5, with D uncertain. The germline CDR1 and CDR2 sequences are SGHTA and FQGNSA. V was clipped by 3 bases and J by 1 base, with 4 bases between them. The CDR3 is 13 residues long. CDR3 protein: CASSFASNQPQHF. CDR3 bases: TGTGCCAGCAGCTTTGCAAGCAATCAGCCCCAGCATTTT.

The CDR3 loop reads CASSPRTVSYEQYF. For the CDR3, the DNA is TGTGCCAGCAGTCCCCGGACGGTCTCCTACGAGCAGTACTTC. V and J are TRBV28 and TRBJ2-7; D unresolved. CDR1 MDHEN and CDR2 SYDVKM come from the germline V gene. The CDR3 extends over 14 amino acids. V lost 5 bases and J lost 0, with 11 bases in between.